Presented here are 5 T cell receptor beta chains from one specimen sequenced in a study of patients and donors after allogeneic stem cell transplantation. Via MiXCR, TCRdb re-called the RT-PCR reads, giving one row per CDR3 protein. The table shows about a million distinct CDR3 sequences, with approximately 19% occurring only once. What was sequenced was blood, either unsorted or a sorted T cell fraction (not recorded which). These receptor sequences come from a human donor who was either an allogeneic HSCT recipient or a stem cell or donor lymphocyte infusion donor (not recorded which). It is not recorded whose cells these are; they may come from a transplant donor.

This clonotype was picked up a small number of times. V and J are TRBV7-2 and TRBJ2-2, with a weak D call TRBD1 (5 bases). Per the germline V gene, CDR1 is SGHTA and CDR2 is FQGNSA. The CDR3 covers 16 residues. Trimming removed 5 bases from V and 6 bases from J, with 19 bases in between. The CDR3 is CASSVQGIGRAGELFF. In DNA form, the CDR3 reads TGTGCCAGCAGCGTGCAGGGAATAGGTCGCGCCGGGGAGCTGTTTTTT.

This clonotype showed up just a few times. V gene TRBV3-1 combines with J gene TRBJ2-2, with D perhaps TRBD2 (5 bases). CDR3 length: 16 residues. V lost 1 base and J 6 bases, leaving 15 bases between the germline ends. Germline assignment: CDR1 LGHDT and CDR2 YNNKEL (reference sequence). The CDR3 spells CASSQVNVAYPGELFF. As DNA, the CDR3 is TGTGCCAGCAGCCAAGTTAATGTAGCGTATCCCGGGGAGCTGTTTTTT. The full variable domain, rest sourced from reference TRBV3-1 and TRBJ2-2, is DTAVSQTPKYLVTQMGNDKSIKCEQNLGHDTMYWYKQDSKKFLKIMFSYNNKELIINETVPNRFSPKSPDKAHLNLHINSLELGDSAVYFCASSQVNVAYPGELFFGEGSRLTVL.

This clonotype was seen only a few times. The V call is TRBV6-2 or TRBV6-3, the J call TRBJ2-7; D is perhaps TRBD2 (6 bases). Trimming took 7 bases from V and 3 from J, leaving 16 bases between them. Germline CDR1 and CDR2: MNHEY and SVGEGT. There are 14 residues in the CDR3. The CDR3 coding sequence is TGTGCCAGCACCCGCGGAGGGCAAATCTACGAGCAGTACTTC. This codes for CASTRGGQIYEQYF.

In nucleotides, the CDR3 is TGTGCCAGCAGCCAAGATATCCGGGGGGAGCTGTTTTTT. Amino acid sequence: CASSQDIRGELFF. The chain links TRBV14 to TRBJ2-2; no firm D call. Trimming removed 0 bases from V and 8 bases from J, with 7 bases in between. Germline values: CDR1 SGHDN, CDR2 FVKESK. There are 13 residues in the CDR3. Based on the CDR3 plus reference TRBV14 and TRBJ2-2, the full variable domain is EAGVTQFPSHSVIEKGQTVTLRCDPISGHDNLYWYRRVMGKEIKFLLHFVKESKQDESGMPNNRFLAERTGGTYSTLKVQPAELEDSGVYFCASSQDIRGELFFGEGSRLTVL.

V gene TRBV9 combines with J gene TRBJ2-2, with 10 nucleotides matching TRBD1. V lost 0 bases to trimming and J lost 2 bases; unmatched junction nucleotides: 7. The germline V gene has CDR1 SGDLS and CDR2 YYNGEE. The CDR3 has 18 amino acids. CDR3 sequence reads: CASSVDSRDRGNTGELFF. CDR3 DNA: TGTGCCAGCAGCGTAGATAGCAGGGACAGGGGAAACACCGGGGAGCTGTTTTTT. Variable domain in full (rest from reference TRBV9 and TRBJ2-2): DSGVTQTPKHLITATGQRVTLRCSPRSGDLSVYWYQQSLDQGLQFLIQYYNGEERAKGNILERFSAQQFPDLHSELNLSSLELGDSALYFCASSVDSRDRGNTGELFFGEGSRLTVL.